This TCR beta chain was observed in a study of T-cell reconstitution after alpha-beta-depleted transplantation in children. Unique molecular identifiers were incorporated into the prepared TCRbeta library. TCRdb independently ran MiXCR on the PCR reads; one entry per CDR3 protein. Of approximately 240,000 distinct CDR3 sequences listed, around 10% are singletons. Germline CDR1 reads DFQATT; CDR2 reads SNEGSKA (reference sequence). The CDR3 runs 15 residues. Notes on this clonotype: An end of the junction does not agree with germline; a read error may underlie this.

The TCR sequence derives from a human donor who donated a stem cell graft to a child with acute lymphoblastic leukemia. The chain combines TRBV20-1 with TRBJ1-1; 9 nucleotides agree with TRBD1. The source material was PBMCs from the stem cell graft donor, sampled from the stem cell graft. The CDR3 spells CSARAHRGPGTKAFF. The CDR3 DNA is TGCAGTGCTAGAGCTCACAGGGGGCCTGGCACTAAAGCTTTCTTT.